The source of this T cell receptor (beta chain) is a study of T cell responses to AZD1222 COVID-19 vaccine. In regard to this clone: Its antigen remains unidentified.

Overall study results and limits: Seropositive AZD1222 recipients at baseline numbered only five or six. The peak T cell response came first, and repertoires were sampled only after it.

Here immunoSEQ multiplex PCR was the method, and the copy in TCRdb shows in-frame clones only, minus some. The sample records tens of thousands of clones, around 92% being singletons. This CDR3 is built from 15 residues. The ends lost 3 bases at V and 4 bases at J; junction bases unmatched: 4. Germline V gene lookup returns CDR1 SGDLS and CDR2 YYNGEE. The sequenced sample was peripheral blood, obtained on day 0 of AZD1222 vaccination. This sequence joins TRBV9 and TRBJ2-2; TRBD2 matches at 9 bases. The TCR was taken from an adult in good health. CDR3: CASSGAGGRTGELFF. CDR3 sequence (DNA): TGTGCCAGCAGCGGAGCGGGAGGTCGCACCGGGGAGCTGTTTTTT.